The clone carrying this T cell receptor beta chain was detected only a few times. Its antigen is as yet unknown. The V gene lost 7 bases and the J gene lost 0 bases, with 10 bases spanning the gap. The CDR3 loop spans 14 amino acids. This sample was included in a study of early T cells in non-severe SARS-CoV-2 infection. Study-level background: Sequencing targeted bulk RNA from unsorted whole blood, leaving chains unpaired.

Individual cDNA molecules were tagged with unique molecular identifiers. TCRdb reprocessed the 5' RACE reads via MiXCR and lists one record per CDR3 protein. The table has about 81,000 distinct CDR3 sequences, around 15% seen once. General study findings and limits: Lookups in VDJdb leaned toward anti-spike CD8 responses and missed private and CD4 specificities.

The source material was whole blood. This clonotype was obtained from an adult who was a healthcare worker with PCR-confirmed SARS-CoV-2 infection or an uninfected control (not recorded which). The V call is TRBV12-3 or TRBV12-4, the J call TRBJ1-3; no reliable D call. CDR3 nucleotide sequence: TGTGCCAGCAAAATTTTGGACTCTGGAAACACCATATATTTT. This encodes CASKILDSGNTIYF.